This T cell receptor beta chain emerged from a study of response to subunit inactivated influenza vaccine. Study-wide results and caveats: Authors suggested each seasonal flu vaccination may recruit only limited numbers of new T cells.

Each CDR3 protein is one row after TCRdb ran MiXCR on the RT-PCR reads. The repertoire holds around 600,000 distinct CDR3 sequences, with around 11% as singletons. CDR1 is MDHEN, CDR2 SYDVKM, per germline. This CDR3 comprises 13 residues. Trimming removed 3 bases at V and 3 bases at J, with 9 bases between. Worth noting for this clonotype: Its antigen remains unidentified.

This same sample was also part of a study on T cells expressing NK-cell markers. That paper notes: 5'RACE template switching built TCR beta cDNA with unique molecular identifiers. There were a handful of donors in whom these clonotypes also led the CD3+CD56-NKG2C+ fraction. The study did not resolve the HCMV specificity of expanded NKG2C+ T cell clones.

The genes are TRBV28 and TRBJ2-7; D is undetermined. The sequence came from a middle-aged man who received an inactivated influenza vaccine. The sequencing used PBMCs from blood, collected on the day of vaccination. The CDR3 spells CASSLPGYYEQYF. The CDR3 DNA is TGTGCCAGCAGTTTGCCTGGATACTACGAGCAGTACTTC.